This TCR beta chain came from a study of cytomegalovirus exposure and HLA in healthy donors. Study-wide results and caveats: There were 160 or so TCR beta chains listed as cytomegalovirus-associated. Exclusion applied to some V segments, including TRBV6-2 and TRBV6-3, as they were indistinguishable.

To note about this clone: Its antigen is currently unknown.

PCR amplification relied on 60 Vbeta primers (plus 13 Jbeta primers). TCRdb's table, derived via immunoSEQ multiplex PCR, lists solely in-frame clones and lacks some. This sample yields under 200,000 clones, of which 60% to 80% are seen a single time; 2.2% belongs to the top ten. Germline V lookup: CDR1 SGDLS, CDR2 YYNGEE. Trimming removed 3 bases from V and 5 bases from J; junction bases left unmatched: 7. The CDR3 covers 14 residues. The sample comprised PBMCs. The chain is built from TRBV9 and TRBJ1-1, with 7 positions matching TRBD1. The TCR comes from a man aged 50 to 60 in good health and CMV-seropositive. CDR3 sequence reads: CASSGQGGGTEAFF. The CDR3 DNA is TGTGCCAGCAGCGGGCAGGGGGGTGGAACTGAAGCTTTCTTT.